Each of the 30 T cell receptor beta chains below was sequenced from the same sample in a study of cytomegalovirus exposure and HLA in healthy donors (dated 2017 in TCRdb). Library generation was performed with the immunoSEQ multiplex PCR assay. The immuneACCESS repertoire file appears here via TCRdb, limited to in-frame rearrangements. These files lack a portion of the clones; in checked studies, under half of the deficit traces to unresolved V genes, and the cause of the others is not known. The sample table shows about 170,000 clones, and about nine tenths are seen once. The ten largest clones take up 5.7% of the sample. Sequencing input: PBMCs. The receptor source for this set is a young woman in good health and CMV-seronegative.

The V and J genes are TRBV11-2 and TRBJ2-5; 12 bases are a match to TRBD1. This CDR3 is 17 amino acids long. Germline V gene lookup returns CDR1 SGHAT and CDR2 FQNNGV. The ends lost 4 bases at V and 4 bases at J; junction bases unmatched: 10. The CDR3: CASSSPGTGGGGETQYF. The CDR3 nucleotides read TGTGCCAGCAGCTCCCCCGGGACAGGGGGCGGCGGAGAGACCCAGTACTTC.

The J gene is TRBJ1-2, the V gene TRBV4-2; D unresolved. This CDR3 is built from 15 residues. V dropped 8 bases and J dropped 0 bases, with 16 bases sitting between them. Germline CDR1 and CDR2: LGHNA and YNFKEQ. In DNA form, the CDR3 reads TGTGCCAGCGGGCCAGACCGTCGAGCTAACTATGGCTACACCTTC. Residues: CASGPDRRANYGYTF.

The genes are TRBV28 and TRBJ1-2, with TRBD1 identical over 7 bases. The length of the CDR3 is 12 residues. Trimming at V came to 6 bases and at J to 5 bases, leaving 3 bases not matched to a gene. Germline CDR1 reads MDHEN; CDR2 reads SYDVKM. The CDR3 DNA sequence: TGTGCCAGCAGGTCAGGGGGGTATGGCTACACCTTC. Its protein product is CASRSGGYGYTF.

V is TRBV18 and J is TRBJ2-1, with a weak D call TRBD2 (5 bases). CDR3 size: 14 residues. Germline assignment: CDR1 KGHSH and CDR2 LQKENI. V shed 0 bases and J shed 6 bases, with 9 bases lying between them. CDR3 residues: CASSPPLAINEQFF. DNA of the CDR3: TGTGCCAGCTCACCACCTTTAGCGATCAATGAGCAGTTCTTC.

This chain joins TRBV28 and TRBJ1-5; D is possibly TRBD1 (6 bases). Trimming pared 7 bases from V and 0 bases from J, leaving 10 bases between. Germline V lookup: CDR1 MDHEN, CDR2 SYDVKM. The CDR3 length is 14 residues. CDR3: CASKDRRSNQPQHF. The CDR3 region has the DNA TGTGCCAGCAAGGACAGACGTAGCAATCAGCCCCAGCATTTT.

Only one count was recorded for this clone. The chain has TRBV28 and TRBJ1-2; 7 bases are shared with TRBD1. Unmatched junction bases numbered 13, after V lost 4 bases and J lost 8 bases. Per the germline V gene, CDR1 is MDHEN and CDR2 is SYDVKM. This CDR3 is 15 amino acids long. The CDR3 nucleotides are TGTGCCAGCAGTTGGGCAGGGGGGGTAAAAGGAGGCTACACCTTC. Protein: CASSWAGGVKGGYTF.

CDR3 nucleotides: TGTGCCAGCAGCGATAGCGGGTTAGCCAAAAACATTCAGTACTTC. Translation gives CASSDSGLAKNIQYF. The genes are TRBV9 and TRBJ2-4; 7 bases are a match to TRBD2. The CDR3 has 15 residues. Germline lookup yields CDR1 SGDLS and CDR2 YYNGEE. V lost 3 bases, J lost 0 bases, and 3 bases stayed unmatched.

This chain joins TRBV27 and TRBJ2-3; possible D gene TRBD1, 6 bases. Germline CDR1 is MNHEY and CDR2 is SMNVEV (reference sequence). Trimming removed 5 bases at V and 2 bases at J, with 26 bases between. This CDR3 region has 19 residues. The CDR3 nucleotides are TGTGCCAGCAGTCCACCCACGCCAGGTAGGGGGACCCTCACAGATACGCAGTATTTT. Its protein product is CASSPPTPGRGTLTDTQYF.

CDR3 loop: CASSPWAGYTF. CDR3 DNA: TGTGCCAGCAGTCCCTGGGCTGGCTACACCTTC. The V and J genes are TRBV2 and TRBJ1-2; no clear D. V was pared by 5 bases and J by 7 bases, with 8 bases between. The CDR3 is 11 residues long. The germline V gene has CDR1 SNHLY and CDR2 FYNNEI.

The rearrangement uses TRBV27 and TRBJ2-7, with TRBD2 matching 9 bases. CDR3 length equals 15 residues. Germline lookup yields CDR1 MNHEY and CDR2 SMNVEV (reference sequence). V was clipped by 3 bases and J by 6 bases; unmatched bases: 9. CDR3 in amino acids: CASSFAGGLPVEQYF. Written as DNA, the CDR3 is TGTGCCAGCAGTTTTGCGGGAGGGCTCCCCGTCGAGCAGTACTTC.

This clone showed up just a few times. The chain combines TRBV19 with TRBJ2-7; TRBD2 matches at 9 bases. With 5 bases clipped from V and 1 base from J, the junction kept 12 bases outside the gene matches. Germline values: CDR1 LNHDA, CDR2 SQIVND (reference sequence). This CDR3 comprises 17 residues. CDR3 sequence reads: CASSPFHASGKSYEQYF. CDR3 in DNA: TGTGCCAGTAGTCCATTTCACGCTAGCGGGAAATCCTACGAGCAGTACTTC.

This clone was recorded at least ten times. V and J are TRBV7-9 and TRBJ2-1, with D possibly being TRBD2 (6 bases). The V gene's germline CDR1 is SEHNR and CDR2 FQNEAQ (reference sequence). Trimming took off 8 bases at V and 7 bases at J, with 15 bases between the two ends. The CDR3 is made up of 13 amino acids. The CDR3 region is CASRGSLGNEQFF. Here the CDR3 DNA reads TGTGCCAGCCGGGGGAGTCTCGGTAATGAGCAGTTCTTC.

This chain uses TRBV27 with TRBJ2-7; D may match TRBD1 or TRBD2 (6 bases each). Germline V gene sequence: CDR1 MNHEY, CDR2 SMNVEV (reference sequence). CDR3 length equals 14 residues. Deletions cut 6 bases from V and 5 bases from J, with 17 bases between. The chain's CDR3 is CASSLEGGPHEQYF. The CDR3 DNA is TGTGCCAGCAGCCTAGAGGGGGGCCCACACGAGCAGTACTTC.

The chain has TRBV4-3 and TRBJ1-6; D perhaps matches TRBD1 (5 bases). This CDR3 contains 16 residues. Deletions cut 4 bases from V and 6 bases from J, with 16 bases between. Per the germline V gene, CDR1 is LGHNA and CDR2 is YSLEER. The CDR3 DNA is TGCGCCAGCAGCCTAACTGCGGGCAGGGTTAATTCACCCCTCCACTTT. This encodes CASSLTAGRVNSPLHF.

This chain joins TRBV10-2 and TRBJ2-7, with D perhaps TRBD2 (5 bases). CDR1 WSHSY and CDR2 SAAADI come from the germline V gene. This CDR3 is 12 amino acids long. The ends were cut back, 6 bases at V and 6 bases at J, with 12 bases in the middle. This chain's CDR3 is CASRSSLGEQYF. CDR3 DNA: TGCGCCAGCAGATCTAGCCTTGGCGAGCAGTACTTC.

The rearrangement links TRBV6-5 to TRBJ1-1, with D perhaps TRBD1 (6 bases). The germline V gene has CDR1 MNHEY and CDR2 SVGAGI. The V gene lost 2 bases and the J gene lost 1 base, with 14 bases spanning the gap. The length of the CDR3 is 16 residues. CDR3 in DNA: TGTGCCAGCAGTTACAACGGGGGCTCAGAGAACACTGAAGCTTTCTTT. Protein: CASSYNGGSENTEAFF.

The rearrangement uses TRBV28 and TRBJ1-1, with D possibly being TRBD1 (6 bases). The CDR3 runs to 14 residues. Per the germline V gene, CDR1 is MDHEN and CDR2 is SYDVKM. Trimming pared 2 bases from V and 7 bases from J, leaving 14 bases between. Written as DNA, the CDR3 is TGTGCCAGCAGTTTAGGGGGCGCGGGGATTGAAGCTTTCTTT. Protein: CASSLGGAGIEAFF. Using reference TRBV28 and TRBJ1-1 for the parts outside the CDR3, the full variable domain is DVKVTQSSRYLVKRTGEKVFLECVQDMDHENMFWYRQDPGLGLRLIYFSYDVKMKEKGDIPEGYSVSREKKERFSLILESASTNQTSMYLCASSLGGAGIEAFFGQGTRLTVV.

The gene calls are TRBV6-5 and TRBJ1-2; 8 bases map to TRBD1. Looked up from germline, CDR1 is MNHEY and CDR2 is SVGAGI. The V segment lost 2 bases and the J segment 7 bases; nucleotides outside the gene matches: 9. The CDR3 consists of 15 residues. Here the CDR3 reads CASSYGPQGVGGYTF. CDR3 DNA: TGTGCCAGCAGTTACGGTCCACAGGGGGTGGGTGGCTACACCTTC.

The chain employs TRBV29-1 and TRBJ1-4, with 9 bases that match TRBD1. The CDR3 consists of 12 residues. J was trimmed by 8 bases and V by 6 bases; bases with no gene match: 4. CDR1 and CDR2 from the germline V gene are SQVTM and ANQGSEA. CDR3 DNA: TGCAGCGTGGGACAGGGATCCGAAAAACTGTTTTTT. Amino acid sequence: CSVGQGSEKLFF.

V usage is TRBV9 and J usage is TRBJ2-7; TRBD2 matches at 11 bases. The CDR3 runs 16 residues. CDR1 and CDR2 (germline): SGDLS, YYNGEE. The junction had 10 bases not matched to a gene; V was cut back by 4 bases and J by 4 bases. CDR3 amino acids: CASSLKETSGVYEQYF. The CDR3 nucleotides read TGTGCCAGCAGCCTGAAGGAGACTAGCGGGGTATACGAGCAGTACTTC.

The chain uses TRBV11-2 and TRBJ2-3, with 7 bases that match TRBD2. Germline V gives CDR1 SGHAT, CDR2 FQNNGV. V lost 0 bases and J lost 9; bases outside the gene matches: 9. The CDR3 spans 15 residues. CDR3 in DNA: TGTGCCAGCAGCTTAGATCCGACGGGAGGATGGACGCAGTATTTT. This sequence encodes CASSLDPTGGWTQYF.

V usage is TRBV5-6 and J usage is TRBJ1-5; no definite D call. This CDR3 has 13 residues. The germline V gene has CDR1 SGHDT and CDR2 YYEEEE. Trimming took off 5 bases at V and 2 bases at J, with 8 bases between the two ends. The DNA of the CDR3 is TGTGCCAGCAGTAATAGTGGCAATCAGCCCCAGCATTTT. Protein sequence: CASSNSGNQPQHF.

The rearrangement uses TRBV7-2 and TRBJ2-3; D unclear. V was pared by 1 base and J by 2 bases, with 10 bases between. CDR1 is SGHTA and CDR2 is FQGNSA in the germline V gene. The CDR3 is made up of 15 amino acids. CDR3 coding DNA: TGTGCCAGCAGCTTAGTCCGCCAGAACACAGATACGCAGTATTTT. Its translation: CASSLVRQNTDTQYF.

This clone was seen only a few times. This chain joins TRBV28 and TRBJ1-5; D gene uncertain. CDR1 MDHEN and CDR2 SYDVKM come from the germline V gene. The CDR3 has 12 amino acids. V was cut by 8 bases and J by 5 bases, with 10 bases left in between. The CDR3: CASSPQDQPQHF. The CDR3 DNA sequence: TGTGCCAGCTCTCCGCAGGATCAGCCCCAGCATTTT.

CDR3 residues: CASSLGGQGVSGNTIYF. As DNA, the CDR3 is TGTGCCAGCAGCTTAGGGGGACAGGGGGTCTCTGGAAACACCATATATTTT. The chain is built from TRBV7-2 and TRBJ1-3; 11 bases are shared with TRBD1. Losses at the gene ends were 1 base for V and 0 bases for J; bases not matched to a gene: 2. CDR3 length equals 17 residues. The germline V gene encodes CDR1 SGHTA and CDR2 FQGNSA.

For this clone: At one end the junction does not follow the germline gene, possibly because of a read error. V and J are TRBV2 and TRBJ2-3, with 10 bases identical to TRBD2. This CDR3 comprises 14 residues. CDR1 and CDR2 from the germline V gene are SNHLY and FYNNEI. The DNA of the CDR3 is TGTGCCAGCAGCGAAGCGGGGGGGGGAGATACGCAGTATTTT. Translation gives CASSEAGGGDTQYF.

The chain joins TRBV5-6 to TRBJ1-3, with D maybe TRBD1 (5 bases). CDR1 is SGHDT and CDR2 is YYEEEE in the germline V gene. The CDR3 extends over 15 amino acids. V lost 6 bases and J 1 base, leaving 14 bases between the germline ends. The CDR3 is CASTLGWGSGNTIYF. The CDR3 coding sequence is TGTGCCAGCACCCTTGGATGGGGGTCTGGAAACACCATATATTTT.

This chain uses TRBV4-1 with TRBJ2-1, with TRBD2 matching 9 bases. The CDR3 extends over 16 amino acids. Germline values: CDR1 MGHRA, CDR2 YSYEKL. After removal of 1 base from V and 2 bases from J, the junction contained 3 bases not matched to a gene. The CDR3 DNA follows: TGCGCCAGCAGCCAAGGAAGCGGGGGGCCCTACAATGAGCAGTTCTTC. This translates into CASSQGSGGPYNEQFF.

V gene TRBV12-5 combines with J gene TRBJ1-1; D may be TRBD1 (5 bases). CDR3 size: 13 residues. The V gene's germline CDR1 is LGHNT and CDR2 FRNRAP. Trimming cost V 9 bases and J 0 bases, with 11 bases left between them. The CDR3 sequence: CASGTKVNTEAFF. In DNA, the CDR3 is TGTGCTAGCGGGACTAAAGTGAACACTGAAGCTTTCTTT.

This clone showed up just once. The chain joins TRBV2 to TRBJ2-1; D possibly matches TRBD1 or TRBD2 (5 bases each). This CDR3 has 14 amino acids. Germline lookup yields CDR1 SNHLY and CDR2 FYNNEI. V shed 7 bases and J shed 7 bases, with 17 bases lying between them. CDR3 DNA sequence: TGTGCCAGCACGGGGACGAGCTCGATAAATGAGCAGTTCTTC. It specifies CASTGTSSINEQFF.